This TCR beta chain is drawn from a study of T cells in narcolepsy. The method was immunoSEQ multiplex PCR; TCRdb's version includes in-frame clones alone and lacks a portion of them. Seen here are about 32,000 clones, under 85% observed once, and the top ten hold 3% to 4%. This CDR3 is built from 14 residues. V lost 2 bases, J lost 4 bases, and 11 bases lay in between. Germline assignment: CDR1 LGHNT and CDR2 FRNRAP. This receptor was taken from a human donor in good health. Input material: memory (CD45RA-) CD4+ T cells from blood. The chain carries TRBV12-5 and TRBJ1-2, with D possibly being TRBD1 (5 bases). The CDR3 DNA reads as TGTGCTAGTGGTTTGCTCGGACATGGCTATGGCTACACCTTC. It is translated as CASGLLGHGYGYTF.